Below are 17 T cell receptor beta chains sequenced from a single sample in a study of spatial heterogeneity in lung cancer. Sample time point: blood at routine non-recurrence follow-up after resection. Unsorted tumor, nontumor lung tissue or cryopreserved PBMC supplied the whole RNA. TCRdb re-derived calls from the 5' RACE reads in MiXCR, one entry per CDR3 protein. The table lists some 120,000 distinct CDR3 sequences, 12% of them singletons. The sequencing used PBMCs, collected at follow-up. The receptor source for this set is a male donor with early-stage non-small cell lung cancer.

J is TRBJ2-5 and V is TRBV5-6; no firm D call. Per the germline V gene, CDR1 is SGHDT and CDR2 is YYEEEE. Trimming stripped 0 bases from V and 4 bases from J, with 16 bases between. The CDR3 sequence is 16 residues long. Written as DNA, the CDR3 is TGTGCCAGCAGCTTGGGCACAGAAAGGATTGGAGAGACCCAGTACTTC. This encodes CASSLGTERIGETQYF. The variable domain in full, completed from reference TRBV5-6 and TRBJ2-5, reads DAGVTQSPTHLIKTRGQQVTLRCSPKSGHDTVSWYQQALGQGPQFIFQYYEEEERQRGNFPDRFSGHQFPNYSSELNVNALLLGDSALYLCASSLGTERIGETQYFGPGTRLLVL.

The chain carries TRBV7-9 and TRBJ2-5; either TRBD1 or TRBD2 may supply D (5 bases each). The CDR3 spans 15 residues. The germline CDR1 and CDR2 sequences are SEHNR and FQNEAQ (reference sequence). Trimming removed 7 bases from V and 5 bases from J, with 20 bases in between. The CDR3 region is CASTSSGTGTETQYF. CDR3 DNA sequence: TGTGCCAGCACCTCGTCTGGTACCGGGACGGAGACCCAGTACTTC.

The CDR3 DNA sequence: TGTGCCAGCAGCTACGGACAGGGGGCGAAGACTGAAGCTTTCTTT. Protein product: CASSYGQGAKTEAFF. The chain links TRBV7-9 to TRBJ1-1; 11 nucleotides line up with TRBD1. The CDR3 contains 15 residues. V shed 4 bases and J 5 bases; nucleotides not matched to a gene: 6. Germline V gene lookup returns CDR1 SEHNR and CDR2 FQNEAQ (reference sequence).

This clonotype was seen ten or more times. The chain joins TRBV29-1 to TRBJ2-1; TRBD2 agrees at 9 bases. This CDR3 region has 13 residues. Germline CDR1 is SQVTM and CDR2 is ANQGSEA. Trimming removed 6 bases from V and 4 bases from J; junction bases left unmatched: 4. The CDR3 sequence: CSVSSGAYNEQFF. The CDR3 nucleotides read TGCAGCGTCTCTAGCGGGGCATACAATGAGCAGTTCTTC.

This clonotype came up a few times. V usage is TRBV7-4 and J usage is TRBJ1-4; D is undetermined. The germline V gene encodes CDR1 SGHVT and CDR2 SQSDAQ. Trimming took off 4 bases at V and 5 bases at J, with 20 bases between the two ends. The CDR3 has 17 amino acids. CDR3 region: CASSYRVARGTNEKLFF. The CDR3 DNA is TGTGCCAGCAGCTATAGGGTCGCCCGGGGTACAAATGAAAAACTGTTTTTT.

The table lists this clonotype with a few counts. CDR3 amino acids: CAISDPTDTQYF. The CDR3 nucleotides are TGTGCCATCAGTGATCCCACAGATACGCAGTATTTT. V gene TRBV10-3 combines with J gene TRBJ2-3; the D is unclear. V shed 3 bases and J shed 2 bases, with 3 bases lying between them. CDR1 is ENHRY and CDR2 is SYGVKD in the germline V gene. The CDR3 is 12 amino acids.

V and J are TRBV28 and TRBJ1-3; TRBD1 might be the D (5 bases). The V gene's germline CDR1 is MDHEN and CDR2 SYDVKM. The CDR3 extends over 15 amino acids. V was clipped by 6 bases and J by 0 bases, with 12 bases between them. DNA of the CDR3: TGTGCCAGCAGCCCCGACAGTTACTCTGGAAACACCATATATTTT. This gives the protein CASSPDSYSGNTIYF.

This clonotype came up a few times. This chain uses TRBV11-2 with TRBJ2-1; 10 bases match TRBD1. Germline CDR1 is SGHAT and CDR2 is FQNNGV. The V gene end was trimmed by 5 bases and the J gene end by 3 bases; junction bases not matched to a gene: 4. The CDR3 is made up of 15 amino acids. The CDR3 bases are TGTGCCAGCAGCGGCGGGACAGGGGTCTACAATGAGCAGTTCTTC. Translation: CASSGGTGVYNEQFF.

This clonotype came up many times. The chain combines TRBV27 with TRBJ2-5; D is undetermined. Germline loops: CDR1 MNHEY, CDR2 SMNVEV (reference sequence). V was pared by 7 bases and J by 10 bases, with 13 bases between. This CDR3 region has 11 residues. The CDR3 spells CASTIGGIQYF. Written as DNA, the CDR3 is TGTGCCAGCACCATTGGCGGTATCCAGTACTTC.

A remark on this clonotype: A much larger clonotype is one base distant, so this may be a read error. The CDR3 loop is CASSVTGGEDQPQHF. CDR3 nucleotide sequence: TGTGCCAGCAGCGTAACGGGGGGCGAGGATCAGCCCCAGCATTTT. The gene calls are TRBV9 and TRBJ1-5; perhaps TRBD1 as D (6 bases). Germline-derived CDR1 and CDR2 are SGDLS and YYNGEE. The CDR3 spans 15 residues. V dropped 1 base and J dropped 5 bases, with 13 bases sitting between them. The full variable domain, in which reference TRBV9 and TRBJ1-5 provide the parts outside the CDR3, is DSGVTQTPKHLITATGQRVTLRCSPRSGDLSVYWYQQSLDQGLQFLIQYYNGEERAKGNILERFSAQQFPDLHSELNLSSLELGDSALYFCASSVTGGEDQPQHFGDGTRLSIL.

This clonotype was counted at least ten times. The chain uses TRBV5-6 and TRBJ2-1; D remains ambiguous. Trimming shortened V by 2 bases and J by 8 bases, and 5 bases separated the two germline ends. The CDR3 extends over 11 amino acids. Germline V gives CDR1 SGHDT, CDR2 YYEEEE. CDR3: CASSFEDEQFF. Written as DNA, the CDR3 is TGTGCCAGCAGCTTTGAGGATGAGCAGTTCTTC.

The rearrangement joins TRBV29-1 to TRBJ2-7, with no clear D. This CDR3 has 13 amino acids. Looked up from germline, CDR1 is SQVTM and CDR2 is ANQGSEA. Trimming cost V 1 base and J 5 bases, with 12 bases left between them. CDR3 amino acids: CSVEVGPTDEQYF. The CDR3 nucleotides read TGCAGCGTTGAAGTGGGCCCTACAGACGAGCAGTACTTC.

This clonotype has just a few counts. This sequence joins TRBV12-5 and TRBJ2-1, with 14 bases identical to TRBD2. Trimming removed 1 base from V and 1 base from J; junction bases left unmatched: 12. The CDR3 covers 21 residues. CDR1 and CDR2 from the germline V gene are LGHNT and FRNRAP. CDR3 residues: CASGLGRRGLAGGASYNEQFF. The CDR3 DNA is TGTGCTAGTGGTTTGGGACGTAGAGGACTAGCGGGGGGTGCGTCCTACAATGAGCAGTTCTTC.

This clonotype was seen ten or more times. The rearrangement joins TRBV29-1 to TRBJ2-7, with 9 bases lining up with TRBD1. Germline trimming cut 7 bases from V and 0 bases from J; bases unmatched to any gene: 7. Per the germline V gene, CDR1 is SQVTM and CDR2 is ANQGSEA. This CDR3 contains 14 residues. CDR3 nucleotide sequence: TGCAGCGGCCTCGGGACAGGGAGCTCCTACGAGCAGTACTTC. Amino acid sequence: CSGLGTGSSYEQYF.

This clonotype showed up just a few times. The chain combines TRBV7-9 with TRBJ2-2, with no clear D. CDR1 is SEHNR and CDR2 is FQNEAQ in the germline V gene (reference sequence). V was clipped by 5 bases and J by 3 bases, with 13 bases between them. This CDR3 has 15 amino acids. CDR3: CASSLGAADTGELFF. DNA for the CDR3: TGTGCCAGCAGCCTGGGTGCCGCGGACACCGGGGAGCTGTTTTTT.

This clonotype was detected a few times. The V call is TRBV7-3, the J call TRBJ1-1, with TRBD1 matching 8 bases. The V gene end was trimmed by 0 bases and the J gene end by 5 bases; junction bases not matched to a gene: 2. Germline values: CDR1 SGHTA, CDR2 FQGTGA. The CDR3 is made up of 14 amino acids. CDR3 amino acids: CASSLTTGGTEAFF. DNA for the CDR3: TGTGCCAGCAGCTTAACAACAGGGGGGACTGAAGCTTTCTTT. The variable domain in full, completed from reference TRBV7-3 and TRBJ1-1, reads GAGVSQTPSNKVTEKGKYVELRCDPISGHTALYWYRQSLGQGPEFLIYFQGTGAADDSGLPNDRFFAVRPEGSVSTLKIQRTERGDSAVYLCASSLTTGGTEAFFGQGTRLTVV.

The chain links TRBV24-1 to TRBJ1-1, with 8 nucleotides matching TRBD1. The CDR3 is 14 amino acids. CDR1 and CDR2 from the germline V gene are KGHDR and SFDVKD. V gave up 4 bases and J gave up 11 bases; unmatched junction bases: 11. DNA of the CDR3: TGTGCCACCAGTGACGGAGGACAGGGCCAAAGGGCTTTCTTT. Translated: CATSDGGQGQRAFF.